These 19 T cell receptor beta chains share one sample of origin, sequenced in a study of blood T cell repertoires in COVID-19. Assay: immunoSEQ multiplex PCR; the TCRdb copy retains only in-frame clones and omits some. The data hold some 150,000 clones, with around nine tenths observed a single time. The sample comprised peripheral blood. The receptors derive from a man aged 55 to 69 with active or convalescent COVID-19.

The CDR3 sequence is CATSDGKPDYPMNTEAFF. The CDR3 region has the DNA TGTGCCACCAGTGATGGAAAACCGGACTACCCTATGAACACTGAAGCTTTCTTT. V usage is TRBV24-1 and J usage is TRBJ1-1; D is undetermined. Germline CDR1 and CDR2: KGHDR and SFDVKD. The CDR3 has 18 amino acids. Between the trimmed V and J ends, which lost 3 bases and 0 bases, there was a span of 19 bases.

The chain recombines TRBV7-2 with TRBJ2-6; a possible D gene is TRBD2 (6 bases). V lost 1 base and J 2 bases, leaving 9 bases between the germline ends. The CDR3 is made up of 16 amino acids. Per the germline V gene, CDR1 is SGHTA and CDR2 is FQGNSA. The CDR3 DNA is TGTGCCAGCAGCTTAGACGGGGGACCTGGGGCCAACGTCCTGACTTTC. As protein: CASSLDGGPGANVLTF.

As DNA, the CDR3 is TGTGCCAGCAGCTTACTCTGGGGGGACGGCACTGAAGCTTTCTTT. It translates to CASSLLWGDGTEAFF. The chain uses TRBV11-2 and TRBJ1-1; tentatively, D is TRBD1 (5 bases). This CDR3 region has 15 residues. CDR1 is SGHAT, CDR2 FQNNGV, per germline. The V end was cut by 2 bases, the J end by 4 bases, with 14 bases between. Combining the CDR3 with reference TRBV11-2 and TRBJ1-1 gives the whole variable domain EAGVAQSPRYKIIEKRQSVAFWCNPISGHATLYWYQQILGQGPKLLIQFQNNGVVDDSQLPKDRFSAERLKGVDSTLKIQPAKLEDSAVYLCASSLLWGDGTEAFFGQGTRLTVV.

V usage is TRBV28 and J usage is TRBJ1-4; TRBD1 aligns across 7 bases. J gave up 1 base and V 4 bases, and 9 bases lay outside the gene matches. There are 17 residues in the CDR3. Germline lookup yields CDR1 MDHEN and CDR2 SYDVKM. The CDR3 sequence: CASSSLTGALTNEKLFF. DNA of the CDR3: TGTGCCAGCAGTTCCCTCACAGGGGCCCTAACTAATGAAAAACTGTTTTTT.

V usage is TRBV2 and J usage is TRBJ1-5; TRBD1 aligns across 9 bases. Trimming removed 7 bases from V and 5 bases from J; junction bases left unmatched: 3. Germline V gene lookup returns CDR1 SNHLY and CDR2 FYNNEI. The CDR3 spans 13 residues. The DNA of the CDR3 is TGTGCCAGCACCCGGGACAGGGATCAGCCCCAGCATTTT. Translated: CASTRDRDQPQHF. The whole variable domain, filled in from reference TRBV2 and TRBJ1-5, reads EPEVTQTPSHQVTQMGQEVILRCVPISNHLYFYWYRQILGQKVEFLVSFYNNEISEKSEIFDDQFSVERPDGSNFTLKIRSTKLEDSAMYFCASTRDRDQPQHFGDGTRLSIL.

The chain combines TRBV3-1 (or the pseudogene TRBV3-2) with TRBJ2-1, with TRBD2 identical over 8 bases. V gave up 1 base and J gave up 9 bases; unmatched junction bases: 8. Germline CDR1 is LGHDT and CDR2 is YNNKEL (reference sequence). The CDR3 covers 15 residues. The CDR3 DNA reads as TGTGCCAGCAGCCAAGGAGCCGGGGGGGCATTTGAGCAGTTCTTC. This codes for CASSQGAGGAFEQFF.

The chain carries TRBV9 and TRBJ1-3, with TRBD1 identical over 9 bases. V shed 4 bases, J shed 0 bases, and the junction held 8 bases outside the gene matches. Germline CDR1 is SGDLS and CDR2 is YYNGEE. This CDR3 has 17 residues. The CDR3 here is CASSPSAGQGSGNTIYF. The DNA for the CDR3 is TGTGCCAGCAGCCCTTCGGCGGGACAGGGCTCTGGAAACACCATATATTTT.

The chain is built from TRBV24-1 and TRBJ2-6; 8 bases agree with TRBD1. Trimming took 8 bases from V and 4 from J; bases not matched to a gene: 6. The CDR3 length is 15 residues. Germline V gene data show CDR1 as KGHDR and CDR2 as SFDVKD. The CDR3 sequence is CATKLTGAGANVLTF. In DNA, the CDR3 is TGTGCCACCAAATTGACAGGGGCCGGGGCCAACGTCCTGACTTTC.

The J gene is TRBJ1-1, the V gene TRBV28, with TRBD1 identical over 7 bases. The CDR3 extends over 15 amino acids. The V segment lost 5 bases and the J segment 4 bases; nucleotides outside the gene matches: 10. CDR1 and CDR2 (germline): MDHEN, SYDVKM. CDR3 DNA sequence: TGTGCCAGCAGTCCCTCGGAGGGGGCTGGCACTGAAGCTTTCTTT. This sequence encodes CASSPSEGAGTEAFF.

This clone has a single count. The chain employs TRBV6-1 and TRBJ1-2; no firm D call. The CDR3 runs 13 residues. Germline assignment: CDR1 MNHNS and CDR2 SASEGT. V was shortened by 3 bases and J by 6 bases, with 11 bases between the two germline ends. The CDR3 spells CASSESGVDGYTF. The CDR3 coding sequence is TGTGCCAGCAGTGAGTCCGGGGTAGATGGCTACACCTTC.

In this sample, this clone turned up once. The gene calls are TRBV6-1 and TRBJ2-5, with 9 bases aligning to TRBD2. The V gene end was trimmed by 6 bases and the J gene end by 2 bases; junction bases not matched to a gene: 1. The CDR3 length is 13 residues. Germline CDR1 MNHNS, CDR2 SASEGT. CDR3 protein: CASRLAGQETQYF. CDR3 DNA: TGTGCCAGCAGGCTAGCGGGGCAAGAGACCCAGTACTTC.

The chain has TRBV28 and TRBJ1-2; 8 bases fit TRBD1. CDR1 is MDHEN, CDR2 SYDVKM, per germline. CDR3 length: 15 amino acids. With 1 base clipped from V and 4 bases from J, the junction kept 5 bases outside the gene matches. In DNA, the CDR3 is TGTGCCAGCAGTTTATCGTCCGGGACAGGCTATGGCTACACCTTC. This sequence encodes CASSLSSGTGYGYTF.

The J gene is TRBJ2-5, the V gene TRBV7-2; the D gene is possibly TRBD2 (6 bases). CDR1 is SGHTA, CDR2 FQGNSA, per germline. The CDR3 has 16 residues. V was clipped by 0 bases and J by 1 base, with 12 bases between them. CDR3 residues: CASSLARGPPQETQYF. The CDR3 bases are TGTGCCAGCAGCTTAGCGCGGGGTCCGCCCCAAGAGACCCAGTACTTC.

The rearrangement joins TRBV27 to TRBJ2-6, with D possibly TRBD1 on 5 matching bases. The CDR3 loop spans 16 amino acids. Germline V gives CDR1 MNHEY, CDR2 SMNVEV (reference sequence). The V and J ends lost 5 bases and 4 bases respectively, with 15 bases between them. The CDR3, as DNA: TGTGCCAGCAGTCCCCGGACACCTGGGGGGGCCAACGTCCTGACTTTC. Residues: CASSPRTPGGANVLTF.

The V and J genes are TRBV7-2 and TRBJ1-4, with 7 bases identical to TRBD1. Germline V lookup: CDR1 SGHTA, CDR2 FQGNSA. Trimming removed 6 bases from V and 5 bases from J; junction bases left unmatched: 6. The CDR3 contains 14 residues. The chain's CDR3 is CASRHTGANEKLFF. The CDR3 DNA reads TGTGCCAGCAGGCATACAGGGGCGAATGAAAAACTGTTTTTT.

This chain connects TRBV5-5 to TRBJ1-5, with D possibly matching TRBD1 (5 bases). Trimming took 1 base from V and 0 from J, leaving 8 bases between them. This CDR3 has 15 amino acids. CDR1 and CDR2 from the germline V gene are SGHKS and YYEKEE (reference sequence). The CDR3 DNA reads TGTGCCAGCAGCTTGCAGGGAAATAGCAATCAGCCCCAGCATTTT. This gives the protein CASSLQGNSNQPQHF.

This chain joins TRBV6-2 or TRBV6-3 and TRBJ1-1, with D unclear. Germline CDR1 reads MNHEY; CDR2 reads SVGEGT. This CDR3 comprises 14 residues. The germline V and J ends were trimmed by 5 bases and 2 bases, with 12 bases remaining between them. The chain's CDR3 is CASSDHGVNTEAFF. The CDR3 region has the DNA TGTGCCAGCAGTGACCATGGAGTAAACACTGAAGCTTTCTTT.

This clone was seen once. The J gene is TRBJ1-1, the V gene TRBV30, with a possible D match to TRBD1 (5 bases). The V end was cut by 0 bases, the J end by 4 bases, with 12 bases between. CDR3 length: 14 amino acids. The germline V gene encodes CDR1 GTSNPN and CDR2 SVGIG (reference sequence). DNA for the CDR3: TGTGCCTGGAGTGTACCAGGGTATCTCACTGAAGCTTTCTTT. Protein product: CAWSVPGYLTEAFF.

The chain uses TRBV5-5 and TRBJ2-3; a weak D match, TRBD1 (6 bases). Germline V gene data show CDR1 as SGHKS and CDR2 as YYEKEE (reference sequence). The CDR3 runs to 14 residues. V was cut by 4 bases and J by 4 bases, with 13 bases left in between. CDR3 protein: CASSLQGLPDTQYF. The CDR3 bases are TGTGCCAGCAGCCTACAGGGTTTACCAGATACGCAGTATTTT.